This TCR beta chain was recovered during a study of shared clonotypes between healthy human individuals. Whole-study context: Per-donor plates numbered three CD4 naive, three CD4 memory, two CD8 naive and one CD8 memory.

As originally analysed: ImmunoSEQ junction-only sequences lacked quality scores, so their filtering differed. Generated by immunoSEQ multiplex PCR, the TCRdb table keeps only in-frame clones and is missing some. That table supplies the V and J calls and clone size; D and trimming were determined from the DNA. The table has roughly 810,000 clones, about 96% seen once. Naivety among CD8 cells was defined by CD45RO negativity and positive CCR7 selection, thereby excluding terminally differentiated effector memory CD45RA+ cells. Every contributor of samples was a Caucasian grown-up residing in Nashville, Tennessee. The CDR3 has 14 residues. V lost 3 bases, J lost 1 base, and 3 bases stayed unmatched. The V gene's germline CDR1 is LNHDA and CDR2 SQIVND (reference sequence).

The chain carries TRBV19 and TRBJ2-7, with 7 positions matching TRBD1. This TCR was recovered from a young man in good health. The material sequenced was naive CD8+ T cells sorted from blood. Here the CDR3 reads CASSMGDSSYEQYF. The CDR3 DNA is TGTGCCAGTAGTATGGGGGACAGTTCCTACGAGCAGTACTTC. Full variable domain (outside the CDR3, taken from reference TRBV19 and TRBJ2-7): DGGITQSPKYLFRKEGQNVTLSCEQNLNHDAMYWYRQDPGQGLRLIYYSQIVNDFQKGDIAEGYSVSREKKESFPLTVTSAQKNPTAFYLCASSMGDSSYEQYFGPGTRLTVT.